This passage covers 10 T cell receptor beta chains from one sample sequenced in a study of CD8 T cells in ankylosing spondylitis. TCRdb reprocessed the 5' RACE reads with MiXCR, giving one entry per CDR3 protein. The table shows nearly 350,000 distinct CDR3 sequences, with approximately 15% occurring only once. Sequencing was carried out using blood, either unsorted or a sorted T cell fraction (not recorded which). These receptors all come from a male donor with ankylosing spondylitis or in good health (not recorded which).

The chain joins TRBV7-7 to TRBJ2-5; D may correspond to TRBD1 or TRBD2 (5 bases each). Trimming stripped 4 bases from V and 5 bases from J, with 17 bases between. This CDR3 is 15 amino acids long. Looked up from germline, CDR1 is SSHAT and CDR2 is FNYEAQ (reference sequence). CDR3 coding DNA: TGTGCCAGCAGCTCCCGGGTCTCCGAGGGGGAGACCCAGTACTTC. Its translation is CASSSRVSEGETQYF.

The rearrangement joins TRBV5-1 to TRBJ2-5, with TRBD2 identical over 7 bases. The CDR3 length is 17 residues. After removal of 0 bases from V and 2 bases from J, the junction contained 10 bases not matched to a gene. The germline CDR1 and CDR2 sequences are SGHRS and YFSETQ. The CDR3 DNA reads as TGCGCCAGCAGCTTGGGAGGGCTAGCGGATCTTCAAGAGACCCAGTACTTC. Its translation is CASSLGGLADLQETQYF.

This clonotype was counted a few times. The chain carries TRBV7-2 and TRBJ2-3; no clear D. CDR1 is SGHTA and CDR2 is FQGNSA in the germline V gene. This CDR3 has 13 amino acids. Trimming took 6 bases from V and 2 from J, leaving 9 bases between them. CDR3 nucleotide sequence: TGTGCCAGCAGTCCTGCTTACACAGATACGCAGTATTTT. Translating it yields CASSPAYTDTQYF.

The CDR3 bases are TGCGCCAGCAGCCCTTCGACAGGGACAGATACGCAGTATTTT. Residues: CASSPSTGTDTQYF. The V and J genes are TRBV5-1 and TRBJ2-3; 7 positions agree with TRBD1. Trimming cost V 4 bases and J 3 bases; bases outside gene matches: 5. This CDR3 comprises 14 residues. Per germline, CDR1 SGHRS and CDR2 YFSETQ.

This clonotype turned up a few times. The V call is TRBV5-5, the J call TRBJ1-3; 9 bases map to TRBD1. The CDR3 extends over 15 amino acids. CDR1 is SGHKS and CDR2 is YYEKEE in the germline V gene (reference sequence). The V and J ends lost 4 bases and 4 bases, in that order; junction bases with no gene match: 6. The CDR3 nucleotides read TGTGCCAGCAGCCAGGGACAGGGTATAGGAAACACCATATATTTT. Its translation is CASSQGQGIGNTIYF.

In this sample, this clonotype turned up a few times. This chain uses TRBV5-1 with TRBJ2-5; D not resolved. Germline V gene lookup returns CDR1 SGHRS and CDR2 YFSETQ. Between the trimmed V and J ends, which lost 3 bases and 2 bases, there was a span of 17 bases. The CDR3 consists of 16 residues. DNA for the CDR3: TGCGCCAGCAGCTCCCAACCCCCCGGATCGCAAGAGACCCAGTACTTC. Its protein is CASSSQPPGSQETQYF.

V is TRBV3-1 and J is TRBJ2-5; 8 positions match TRBD2. Germline trimming cut 4 bases from V and 1 base from J; bases unmatched to any gene: 8. The germline V gene encodes CDR1 LGHDT and CDR2 YNNKEL (reference sequence). The CDR3 runs 16 residues. CDR3 sequence (DNA): TGTGCCAGCAGCCCGGCCTTGGCGGGGGGCCAAGAGACCCAGTACTTC. Translation: CASSPALAGGQETQYF.

This clonotype appeared many times. This chain links TRBV7-9 with TRBJ2-7; no clear D gene. Germline values: CDR1 SEHNR, CDR2 FQNEAQ (reference sequence). Trimming took off 5 bases at V and 5 bases at J, with 7 bases between the two ends. This CDR3 region has 11 residues. The CDR3 DNA follows: TGTGCCAGCAGCGTCCGGGACGAGCAGTACTTC. Translated: CASSVRDEQYF.

This clonotype was seen a few times. V gene TRBV21-1 combines with J gene TRBJ2-5; the table gives TRBD2 as D, unverified against the DNA. TRBV21-1 is flagged as a pseudogene. This CDR3 has 17 residues. CDR3 bases: TGTGCCAGCAGCAAAGTATTACTAGCGGGAGGAGGGGAGACCCAGTACTTC. This gives the protein CASSKVLLAGGGETQYF.

This clonotype is labeled medium-sized. V usage is TRBV7-2 and J usage is TRBJ2-3; D is uncertain. The ends were cut back, 4 bases at V and 0 bases at J, with 14 bases in the middle. The germline V gene has CDR1 SGHTA and CDR2 FQGNSA. The CDR3 sequence is 16 residues long. The CDR3 nucleotides read TGTGCCAGCAGCTCTCCTCGAGAGCCTAGCACAGATACGCAGTATTTT. Encoded protein: CASSSPREPSTDTQYF.